This TCR beta chain was recovered during a study of shared T cell receptors in the human thymus. Sequencing was performed with immunoSEQ multiplex PCR; in TCRdb, only in-frame clones are kept and a portion is missing. The sample includes about 380,000 clones, roughly 94% seen only once; the top ten take about 0.02%. The TCR comes from a human donor. Sample: thymocytes.

The CDR3 coding sequence is TGTGCCAGCAGTGCTCAGGAACCCCAGCAAATTCATACGCAGTATTTT. Its protein product is CASSAQEPQQIHTQYF. The V and J genes are TRBV27 and TRBJ2-3; no clear D gene. The CDR3 contains 16 residues. The germline gives CDR1 MNHEY, CDR2 SMNVEV (reference sequence). Trimming cost V 5 bases and J 7 bases, with 22 bases left between them.